The text below deals with one TCR beta chain. No antigen is known for it. This entry is derived from a study of cytomegalovirus exposure and HLA in healthy donors. Study-level findings and limits: Segments of the TCR beta V type were, in most cases, productive about 87% or about 30% of the time in an earlier analysis. In a later analysis, DRB1 alleles had the most associated TCRs; HLA-C alleles the fewest. TCR beta V- and J-gene trimming was later associated with a missense DCLRE1C variant.

It was with 60 Vbeta and 13 Jbeta primers that the PCR ran. Per the original data handling: There were about 80 million unique TCR beta chains by a later count, and about 12 million of them were shared. The repertoire was sequenced with immunoSEQ multiplex PCR; TCRdb's copy has only in-frame clones and lacks some. The DNA was the basis for D and trimming; V, J and clone size are from that table. The table records 60,000 to 70,000 clones, about four fifths of them present only once. The CDR3 contains 14 residues. Trimming removed 5 bases from V and 3 bases from J; junction bases left unmatched: 6. The germline V gene has CDR1 MNHEY and CDR2 SVGAGI.

Sequencing was carried out using PBMCs. The J gene is TRBJ1-2, the V gene TRBV6-5; 7 positions match TRBD1. This receptor was taken from a young man in good health and CMV-seropositive. This chain's CDR3 is CASSPGDSYYGYTF. The CDR3 coding sequence is TGTGCCAGCAGTCCAGGGGACAGCTACTATGGCTACACCTTC.